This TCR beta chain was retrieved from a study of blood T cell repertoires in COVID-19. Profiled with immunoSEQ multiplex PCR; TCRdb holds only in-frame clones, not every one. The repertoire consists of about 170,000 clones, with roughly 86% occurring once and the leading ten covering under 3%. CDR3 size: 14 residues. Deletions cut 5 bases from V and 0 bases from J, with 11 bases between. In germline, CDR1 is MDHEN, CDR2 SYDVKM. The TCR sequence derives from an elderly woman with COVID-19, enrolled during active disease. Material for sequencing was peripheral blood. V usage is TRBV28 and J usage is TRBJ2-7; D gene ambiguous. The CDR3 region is CASSETTRSYEQYF. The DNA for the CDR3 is TGTGCCAGCAGTGAGACGACACGCTCCTACGAGCAGTACTTC. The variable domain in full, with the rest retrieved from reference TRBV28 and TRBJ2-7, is DVKVTQSSRYLVKRTGEKVFLECVQDMDHENMFWYRQDPGLGLRLIYFSYDVKMKEKGDIPEGYSVSREKKERFSLILESASTNQTSMYLCASSETTRSYEQYFGPGTRLTVT.